These T cell receptor beta chains were read from a single sample in a study of shared clonotypes between healthy human individuals. Sequencing used immunoSEQ multiplex PCR; TCRdb keeps in-frame clones, though not all of them. The data hold fewer than 1.6 million clones, with 98% observed a single time. Specimen: naive CD4+ T cells sorted from blood. The receptors originated from a man between 25 and 39 years old in good health. Each CDR3 is given with its conserved first and last residue. The D gene is left open where the match is weak. Some rows have no size entry. The others give once, few or many, or a class for an expanded clone.

d_call | clone_size | j_call | v_call | cdr3_nt | cdr3_aa
- | once | TRBJ2-3 | TRBV6-1 | TGTGCCAGCAGTTTGTCAGGGGCTTCAACAGATACGCAGTATTTT | CASSLSGASTDTQYF
- | - | TRBJ2-2 | TRBV5-6 | TGTGCCAGCAGCTATGAGGTTAGGGGGGAGCTGTTTTTT | CASSYEVRGELFF
- | - | TRBJ2-4 | TRBV5-5 | TGTGCCAGCAGCTTGGGAGGGGGAAACATTCAGTACTTC | CASSLGGGNIQYF
- | - | TRBJ2-2 | TRBV18 | TGTGCCAGCTCACGGGACATTGCCGGGGAGCTGTTTTTT | CASSRDIAGELFF
TRBD2 | - | TRBJ2-5 | TRBV5-1 | TGCGCCAGCAGCTTCCCTACTAGCGGGGGCCCACAAGAGACCCAGTACTTC | CASSFPTSGGPQETQYF
- | - | TRBJ2-7 | TRBV9 | TGTGCCAGCAGCGTAGATGGACTGTCCTACGAGCAGTACTTC | CASSVDGLSYEQYF
- | - | TRBJ2-7 | TRBV4-3 | TGCGCCAGCAGCCAAGAATTTACAGGGACAAATTACGAGCAGTACTTC | CASSQEFTGTNYEQYF
- | once | TRBJ2-3 | TRBV7-3 | TGTGCCAGCAGCTTAAGGCTGGGGCAGCCCACAGATACGCAGTATTTT | CASSLRLGQPTDTQYF
- | - | TRBJ2-7 | TRBV7-2 | TGTGCCAGCAGCTTAAGTTGGGGTCTCTACGAGCAGTACTTC | CASSLSWGLYEQYF
TRBD2 | - | TRBJ2-7 | TRBV5-1 | TGCGCCAGCAGCTTGGTTCCGGCGGGAGGCCACGAGGCCTACGAGCAGTACTTC | CASSLVPAGGHEAYEQYF
- | - | TRBJ2-1 | TRBV2 | TGTGCCAGCAGTGTGGGGGGAGCGCGCAATGAGCAGTTCTTC | CASSVGGARNEQFF
TRBD1 | - | TRBJ2-1 | TRBV5-5 | TGTGCCAGCAGCTTGACAGGGGGCAGGAATGAGCAGTTCTTC | CASSLTGGRNEQFF
- | - | TRBJ1-1 | TRBV18 | TGTGCCAGCTCATCCGGGTCGGACACTGAAGCTTTCTTT | CASSSGSDTEAFF
TRBD1 | - | TRBJ2-3 | TRBV10-3 | TGTGCCATCAGGGGACAGGGTGCAGATACGCAGTATTTT | CAIRGQGADTQYF
- | - | TRBJ2-3 | TRBV18 | TGTGCCAGCTCACCTTTAAGAAAACAGACTAGCACAGATACGCAGTATTTT | CASSPLRKQTSTDTQYF
- | - | TRBJ1-1 | TRBV7-9 | TGTGCCAGCAGCCCCCGGGGGAGGAACACTGAAGCTTTCTTT | CASSPRGRNTEAFF
- | - | TRBJ1-1 | TRBV4-3 | TGCGCCAGCAGCCAGGGAGGGGAAGCTTTCTTT | CASSQGGEAFF
TRBD2 | once | TRBJ2-2 | TRBV7-8 | TGTGCCAGCAGCTCTGTAGCGGGAGCTACCGGGGAGCTGTTTTTT | CASSSVAGATGELFF
- | - | TRBJ2-5 | TRBV7-2 | TGTGCCAGCAGCTTAGCGCTGGGTGGGGGAGAGACCCAGTACTTC | CASSLALGGGETQYF
TRBD2 | - | TRBJ2-7 | TRBV27 | TGTGCCAGCAGACAAACTAGCGGGAGTGTCTACGAGCAGTACTTC | CASRQTSGSVYEQYF
TRBD1 | - | TRBJ2-1 | TRBV6-1 | TGTGCCAGCAGTGACGCCGCCGGGACAGCCTCCTACAATGAGCAGTTCTTC | CASSDAAGTASYNEQFF
TRBD2 | - | TRBJ2-1 | TRBV14 | TGTGCCAGCAGCCCCTTGGTGACTAGCGGGACCCATTTTCCCTACAATGAGCAGTTCTTC | CASSPLVTSGTHFPYNEQFF
- | - | TRBJ1-5 | TRBV9 | TGTGCCAGCAGCGTAAGCGGCACCGAAGGACAGCCCCAGCATTTT | CASSVSGTEGQPQHF
- | - | TRBJ2-7 | TRBV5-1 | TGCGCCAGCAGCTGGGTTGGGGTCTCCGACAATTCCTACGAGCAGTACTTC | CASSWVGVSDNSYEQYF
- | - | TRBJ1-3 | TRBV6-6 | TGTGCCAGCAGTTACCCGGCGGACCGCCCATATTTT | CASSYPADRPYF
- | - | TRBJ2-2 | TRBV9 | TGTGCCAGCAGCGTTGGTGTCACCGGGGAGCTGTTTTTT | CASSVGVTGELFF
TRBD1 | - | TRBJ1-1 | TRBV9 | TGTGCCAGCAGCCGGGGACAGGGTGTGACTGAAGCTTTCTTT | CASSRGQGVTEAFF
TRBD1 | - | TRBJ2-7 | TRBV6-5 | TGTGCCAGCAGTTACTCCCCTGCCACAGGGGGCGCCGAGCAGTACTTC | CASSYSPATGGAEQYF
- | - | TRBJ2-5 | TRBV18 | TGTGCCAGCGACCCGGGATTCCAAGAGACCCAGTACTTC | CASDPGFQETQYF
- | - | TRBJ2-3 | TRBV11-2 | TGTGCCAGCAGCTTAGTTGGTGCTGATACGCAGTATTTT | CASSLVGADTQYF
- | - | TRBJ2-3 | TRBV28 | TGTGCCAGCAGTCCCCATCCTCGACCGGGACAAGGTCCCGGGGGCACAGATACGCAGTATTTT | CASSPHPRPGQGPGGTDTQYF
- | once | TRBJ2-1 | TRBV30 | TGTGCCTGGAGCGGAGGGGAGCAGTTCTTC | CAWSGGEQFF
- | - | TRBJ2-3 | TRBV5-1 | TGCGCCGGCCAACCAGGTACGCAGTATTTT | CAGQPGTQYF
- | - | TRBJ1-5 | TRBV28 | TGTGCCAGCCCGCAGGGTGGAGGTCAGCCCCAGCATTTT | CASPQGGGQPQHF
- | - | TRBJ2-5 | TRBV5-1 | TGCGCCAGCAGCTTTGACAGCCAAGAGACCCAGTACTTC | CASSFDSQETQYF
- | - | TRBJ2-7 | TRBV14 | TGTGCCAGCAGCACCCGAGTTGGAGTCCCCTACGAGCAGTACTTC | CASSTRVGVPYEQYF
TRBD1 | once | TRBJ1-4 | TRBV18 | TGTGCCAGCTCACAAACAGCGGACAGGGGTGGCGAAAAACTGTTTTTT | CASSQTADRGGEKLFF
- | - | TRBJ2-3 | TRBV9 | TGTGCCAGCAGCGTAGGGTCAAGAACCACAGATACGCAGTATTTT | CASSVGSRTTDTQYF
- | - | TRBJ2-5 | TRBV21-1 | TGTGCCAGCAGCAAAGGATTTGAAAGGATTGAAGAGACCCAGTACTTC | CASSKGFERIEETQYF
- | - | TRBJ1-2 | TRBV7-9 | TGTGCCAGCAGCTTAGCTACGAATGGCTACACCTTC | CASSLATNGYTF
- | - | TRBJ2-1 | TRBV5-1 | TGCGCCAGCAGCTTGAACAGGGTAGGAAATGAGCAGTTCTTC | CASSLNRVGNEQFF
TRBD2 | - | TRBJ2-3 | TRBV7-2 | TGTGCCAGCAGCTTGGGACTAGCGGGGACAGATACGCAGTATTTT | CASSLGLAGTDTQYF
TRBD1 | - | TRBJ2-7 | TRBV9 | TGTGCCAGCAGCGTATTACAGGGGACGGACGAGCAGTACTTC | CASSVLQGTDEQYF
- | - | TRBJ1-4 | TRBV5-6 | TGTGCCAGCAGCTTAGGAGGAGCTAATGAAAAACTGTTTTTT | CASSLGGANEKLFF
TRBD1 | - | TRBJ2-3 | TRBV7-3 | TGTGCCAGCAGCTTCAGACAGGGCGGCACAGATACGCAGTATTTT | CASSFRQGGTDTQYF
TRBD1 | - | TRBJ1-5 | TRBV2 | TGTGCCAGCAACTTTCAGGGGGCCGTTCAGCCCCAGCATTTT | CASNFQGAVQPQHF
TRBD1 | - | TRBJ2-5 | TRBV7-2 | TGTGCCAGCAGCTTAGTGGGGACAGGGTACGAGACCCAGTACTTC | CASSLVGTGYETQYF
- | - | TRBJ2-7 | TRBV5-1 | TGCGCCAGCAGCCTTAGCTCCTACGAGCAGTACTTC | CASSLSSYEQYF